Given below is one T cell receptor (beta chain) in context. These data belong to a study of blood T cell repertoires in COVID-19. Some clones are missing from TCRdb's copy, which holds only in-frame ones; the method was immunoSEQ multiplex PCR. This sample yields roughly 300,000 clones, of which around 90% are seen a single time; roughly 1.1% belongs to the top ten. Living in roughly 25 US areas, the participants were between roughly 18 and 95 years of age. The source material was PBMCs or T cells enriched from blood (not recorded which). The sequence was obtained from a woman aged 25 to 45 who had recovered from COVID-19.

For the CDR3, the DNA is TGTGCCAGCAGCTTTGCGACAGGCGACATCGTTAACTATGGCTACACCTTC. Protein product: CASSFATGDIVNYGYTF. The chain has TRBV7-2 and TRBJ1-2; the D gene is possibly TRBD1 (6 bases). V gave up 3 bases and J gave up 1 base, with 18 bases separating them. The CDR3 contains 17 residues. Germline CDR1 SGHTA, CDR2 FQGNSA.